The 27 T cell receptor beta chains reported below all come from one sample, sequenced in a study of PD-1 blockade in classical Hodgkin lymphoma. Some clones are missing from TCRdb's copy, which holds only in-frame ones; the method was immunoSEQ multiplex PCR. This sample has tens of thousands of clones; about 90% occur once, and the top ten carry 10%. The time point is: cycle 4 day 1 (C4D1), after less than seven weeks of nivolumab. Every patient was affected by relapse after autologous stem cell transplantation, while exposure to brentuximab vedotin was not uniform. Sample: peripheral blood mononuclear cells (PBMCs), taken before the fourth cycle of nivolumab. These receptors came from a human donor with classical Hodgkin lymphoma.

The V call is TRBV2, the J call TRBJ2-2; possibly TRBD2 for D (6 bases). The germline V and J ends were trimmed by 11 bases and 4 bases, with 14 bases remaining between them. Germline assignment: CDR1 SNHLY and CDR2 FYNNEI. This CDR3 is built from 13 residues. This chain's CDR3 is CAATSTSTGELFF. DNA for the CDR3: TGTGCCGCAACCTCGACTAGCACCGGGGAGCTGTTTTTT.

The gene calls are TRBV18 and TRBJ2-1; D is tentatively TRBD1 or TRBD2 (7 bases each). Per germline, CDR1 KGHSH and CDR2 LQKENI. The CDR3 covers 13 residues. Trimming cost V 10 bases and J 6 bases, with 16 bases left between them. CDR3 loop: CATQGGNGNEQFF. DNA of the CDR3: TGTGCCACCCAGGGGGGGAATGGCAATGAGCAGTTCTTC.

The chain has TRBV30 and TRBJ2-4; D not certain. Trimming stripped 2 bases from V and 8 bases from J, with 10 bases between. Germline V lookup: CDR1 GTSNPN, CDR2 SVGIG (reference sequence). The CDR3 is made up of 12 amino acids. CDR3 loop: CAWSRGVDIQYF. The CDR3 region has the DNA TGTGCCTGGAGTAGAGGTGTGGACATTCAGTACTTC.

This rearrangement joins TRBV21-1 to TRBJ2-5. TRBV21-1 is reported as a pseudogene. The CDR3 contains 14 residues. This chain's CDR3 is CASSERRNQETQYF. The CDR3 nucleotides are TGTGCCAGCAGCGAAAGACGGAACCAAGAGACCCAGTACTTC.

The V and J genes are TRBV4-1 and TRBJ2-7; D possibly uses TRBD1 or TRBD2 (5 bases each). The CDR3 has 14 amino acids. Germline loops: CDR1 MGHRA, CDR2 YSYEKL. With 4 bases removed from V and 0 bases from J, the gap between germline ends came to 10 bases. The CDR3 DNA sequence: TGCGCCAGCAGCCCCCCGGGGCCCTCCTACGAGCAGTACTTC. This encodes CASSPPGPSYEQYF.

This rearrangement joins TRBV30 to TRBJ2-3; possible D gene TRBD1, 5 bases. V lost 2 bases and J lost 6, with 24 bases in between. CDR3 length: 17 amino acids. CDR1 and CDR2 from the germline V gene are GTSNPN and SVGIG (reference sequence). The CDR3 DNA is TGTGCCTGGAGTCCACGTACCGACAGTTTTAATTCGGATACGCAGTATTTT. As protein: CAWSPRTDSFNSDTQYF. The complete variable domain, with remaining parts taken from reference TRBV30 and TRBJ2-3, reads SQTIHQWPATLVQPVGSPLSLECTVEGTSNPNLYWYRQAAGRGLQLLFYSVGIGQISSEVPQNLSASRPQDRQFILSSKKLLLSDSGFYLCAWSPRTDSFNSDTQYFGPGTRLTVL.

This chain uses TRBV5-1 with TRBJ1-1; D is ambiguous. CDR1 SGHRS and CDR2 YFSETQ come from the germline V gene. The CDR3 covers 15 residues. V gave up 1 base and J gave up 2 bases, with 12 bases separating them. Here the CDR3 reads CASSLQSPVNTEAFF. For the CDR3, the DNA is TGCGCCAGCAGCTTGCAGTCCCCAGTAAACACTGAAGCTTTCTTT.

The V and J genes are TRBV9 and TRBJ2-3, with 12 bases fitting TRBD2. From germline, CDR1 is SGDLS and CDR2 YYNGEE. J was trimmed by 0 bases and V by 3 bases; bases with no gene match: 5. The CDR3 is made up of 17 amino acids. CDR3 in amino acids: CASSASGGAPSTDTQYF. In DNA, the CDR3 is TGTGCCAGCAGCGCTAGCGGGGGGGCGCCTAGCACAGATACGCAGTATTTT.

This rearrangement joins TRBV6-5 to TRBJ1-6; 8 positions agree with TRBD1. Per the germline V gene, CDR1 is MNHEY and CDR2 is SVGAGI. The CDR3 contains 13 residues. V dropped 5 bases and J dropped 9; count of bases not matched to a gene: 3. CDR3 in amino acids: CASSNGQGSPLHF. The CDR3 DNA reads as TGTGCCAGCAGTAACGGACAGGGTTCACCCCTCCACTTT.

This rearrangement joins TRBV21-1 to TRBJ1-3. TRBV21-1 is shown as a pseudogene. The CDR3 extends over 18 amino acids. The CDR3 nucleotides read TGTGCCAGCAGCAAGGACGAACTACGATTCCTCTCTGGAAACACCATATATTTT. This translates into CASSKDELRFLSGNTIYF.

This sequence joins TRBV4-1 and TRBJ1-1; D perhaps matches TRBD1 (5 bases). Trimming removed 0 bases from V and 3 bases from J, with 14 bases in between. Germline V gene lookup returns CDR1 MGHRA and CDR2 YSYEKL. CDR3 length equals 16 residues. DNA for the CDR3: TGCGCCAGCAGCCAAGATCGAGGGGTAGGGGACACTGAAGCTTTCTTT. This codes for CASSQDRGVGDTEAFF.

V and J are TRBV6-5 and TRBJ1-5; 9 bases agree with TRBD1. The CDR3 consists of 15 residues. The V gene's germline CDR1 is MNHEY and CDR2 SVGAGI. Unmatched junction bases numbered 7, after V lost 5 bases and J lost 5 bases. CDR3 residues: CASSGDRGWDQPQHF. DNA for the CDR3: TGTGCCAGCAGTGGAGACAGGGGGTGGGATCAGCCCCAGCATTTT.

The rearrangement uses TRBV21-1 and TRBJ1-5; TRBD1 is the table's D call and was not checked against the DNA. TRBV21-1 is a documented pseudogene. The CDR3 runs 17 residues. As DNA, the CDR3 is TGTGCCAGCAGCACGGGACAGGGAAGGATAATTGATCAGCCCCAGCATTTT. Protein: CASSTGQGRIIDQPQHF.

The count of this clone is one. This rearrangement joins TRBV15 to TRBJ2-7; TRBD2 matches 7 bases. With 0 bases clipped from V and 6 bases from J, the junction kept 2 bases outside the gene matches. CDR3 length equals 13 residues. CDR1 is LNHNV and CDR2 is YYDKDF in the germline V gene (reference sequence). The CDR3 loop reads CATSRDGGGEQYF. CDR3 DNA: TGTGCCACCAGCAGAGATGGCGGGGGCGAGCAGTACTTC.

This clone was counted once. The chain joins TRBV27 to TRBJ2-2; D gene unclear. The V gene lost 3 bases and the J gene lost 0 bases, with 8 bases spanning the gap. This CDR3 contains 15 residues. Germline V lookup: CDR1 MNHEY, CDR2 SMNVEV (reference sequence). The chain's CDR3 is CASSFQSANTGELFF. CDR3 nucleotides: TGTGCCAGCAGTTTTCAGAGTGCGAACACCGGGGAGCTGTTTTTT.

This chain links TRBV6-1 with TRBJ1-1, with D perhaps TRBD1 (6 bases). From germline, CDR1 is MNHNS and CDR2 SASEGT. The CDR3 totals 14 residues. Between the trimmed V and J ends, which lost 2 bases and 4 bases, there was a span of 11 bases. CDR3 in amino acids: CASSEPGAPTEAFF. The CDR3 DNA reads as TGTGCCAGCAGTGAACCGGGGGCTCCCACTGAAGCTTTCTTT.

This clone was seen a single time. DNA for the CDR3: TGTGCCAGCTGGTGGAGGGGAGGAAGCTACGAGCAGTACTTC. Protein sequence: CASWWRGGSYEQYF. This chain joins TRBV6-6 and TRBJ2-7; possibly TRBD2 for D (6 bases). The CDR3 is made up of 14 amino acids. With 8 bases removed from V and 3 bases from J, the gap between germline ends came to 17 bases. In germline, CDR1 is MNHNY, CDR2 SVGAGI (reference sequence).

The rearrangement joins TRBV28 to TRBJ1-1, with TRBD1 matching 9 bases. V trimming: 6 bases; J trimming: 0 bases; junction bases outside the gene matches: 5. There are 15 residues in the CDR3. Germline V gene data show CDR1 as MDHEN and CDR2 as SYDVKM. The CDR3, as DNA: TGTGCCAGCAGGAGACGGACAGGGGTGAACACTGAAGCTTTCTTT. Residues: CASRRRTGVNTEAFF.

As to this clone: A junction end diverges from the germline sequence, so it may reflect a read error. The rearrangement uses TRBV10-3 and TRBJ1-6; D ambiguous. The CDR3 is 14 amino acids. CDR1 is ENHRY, CDR2 SYGVKD, per germline. The DNA for the CDR3 is TGTGCCATCAGTGCCCCCGGAGATAATTCGCCCCTCCACTTT. Protein product: CAISAPGDNSPLHF.

In its sample, this clone was seen once. The rearrangement joins TRBV6-6 to TRBJ1-5; no definite D call. Germline V gene lookup returns CDR1 MNHNY and CDR2 SVGAGI (reference sequence). CDR3 length: 14 amino acids. V gave up 8 bases and J gave up 0 bases, with 11 bases separating them. The CDR3 DNA follows: TGTGCCAGCCTGCCGGGGTCTAGCAATCAGCCCCAGCATTTT. It yields the protein CASLPGSSNQPQHF.

The chain combines TRBV27 with TRBJ2-1; 10 bases are shared with TRBD2. V lost 9 bases and J lost 6; bases outside the gene matches: 5. The CDR3 consists of 13 residues. CDR1 and CDR2 (germline): MNHEY, SMNVEV (reference sequence). CDR3 sequence (DNA): TGTGCCAGTCAGCGGGGGGGCCTCAATGAGCAGTTCTTC. It encodes CASQRGGLNEQFF.

The rearrangement links TRBV2 to TRBJ2-1; possible D gene TRBD2, 5 bases. V lost 8 bases and J lost 1, with 15 bases in between. CDR1 is SNHLY, CDR2 FYNNEI, per germline. This CDR3 spans 15 amino acids. The CDR3 loop reads CASLQWRSSYNEQFF. CDR3 nucleotides: TGTGCCAGCCTCCAATGGAGGTCGTCCTACAATGAGCAGTTCTTC.

The chain carries TRBV5-1 and TRBJ2-7, with D hard to call. Germline lookup yields CDR1 SGHRS and CDR2 YFSETQ. This CDR3 is built from 12 residues. The germline V and J ends were trimmed by 1 base and 5 bases, with 7 bases remaining between them. DNA of the CDR3: TGCGCCAGCAGCTTGTCTGCGGACGAGCAGTACTTC. Translated, it gives CASSLSADEQYF.

This sequence joins TRBV5-5 and TRBJ1-1; no definite D call. The CDR3 contains 15 residues. The germline V and J ends were trimmed by 5 bases and 4 bases, with 18 bases remaining between them. From germline, CDR1 is SGHKS and CDR2 YYEKEE (reference sequence). CDR3 nucleotides: TGTGCCAGCAGGGACGGGCGTAGGGCCGGCACTGAAGCTTTCTTT. It specifies CASRDGRRAGTEAFF.

The V call is TRBV7-2, the J call TRBJ2-7; D is unclear. Germline lookup yields CDR1 SGHTA and CDR2 FQGNSA. V was pared by 1 base and J by 2 bases, with 9 bases between. The CDR3 has 14 residues. The CDR3 DNA follows: TGTGCCAGCAGCTTAGGCAGAAACCCCTACGAGCAGTACTTC. It is translated as CASSLGRNPYEQYF.

The chain uses TRBV27 and TRBJ2-5; a weak D match, TRBD2 (5 bases). The germline gives CDR1 MNHEY, CDR2 SMNVEV (reference sequence). Trimming cost V 4 bases and J 5 bases, with 5 bases left between them. This CDR3 region has 11 residues. CDR3 nucleotides: TGTGCCAGCAGTTCGGGGGAGACCCAGTACTTC. Translated, it gives CASSSGETQYF.

The chain employs TRBV10-3 and TRBJ1-2; maybe TRBD1 (6 bases). The CDR3 runs to 16 residues. CDR1 and CDR2 from the germline V gene are ENHRY and SYGVKD. V was shortened by 8 bases and J by 0 bases, with 19 bases between the two germline ends. This chain's CDR3 is CAIAETGKNTNYGYTF. The CDR3 coding sequence is TGTGCCATCGCGGAAACAGGGAAGAATACTAACTATGGCTACACCTTC.